A selection of T cell receptor beta chains follows, all from one sample in a study of tumor and adjacent non-tumor tissue in lung cancer. In TCRdb, the multiplex PCR reads were re-called with MiXCR into one record per CDR3 protein. The sample carries 120,000 or so distinct CDR3 sequences, roughly 64% recorded once. What was sequenced was lung tumor tissue. The receptor source for this set is a man aged 25 to 40 with non-small cell lung cancer. CDR3s leave out the opening cysteine and the closing phenylalanine or tryptophan. The listing skips clone size in some rows; elsewhere it reads once, few, many or a size class.

many | TRBV6-2/TRBV6-3 | ASLPIPAGASSYNEQF
- | TRBV6-6 | ACSSGGEGTEELF
many | TRBV5-5 | ASSWGDRGSFKPQH
- | TRBV29-1 | NVGTGEGPPLH
few | TRBV4-1 | ASRQTLGGFYGYT
many | TRBV11-1 | ASRGTEAATQY
- | TRBV28 | ASNRTDFNYGYT
many | TRBV20-1 | SARWVGEQY
many | TRBV20-1 | SATRTGTGAEKLF
many | TRBV20-1 | SANPNGEQY
- | TRBV10-2 | ASTPTSECEQF
- | TRBV4-1 | ASSQHETGATYEQY
- | TRBV10-1 | ASVREIQY
- | TRBV4-2 | ASTQVAGLGYNEQF
- | TRBV29-1 | SVWDFAYGYT
- | TRBV6-5 | ASSYTTGDNSLLH
- | TRBV25-1 | ASSEGGYPEAF
few | TRBV6-2/TRBV6-3 | ASSQRAGGPREEQY
many | TRBV20-1 | SVQGGNNEQF
- | TRBV5-4 | ASSFHVWPNNEQF
- | TRBV12-3/TRBV12-4 | ASCPPGGVRVYGYT
- | TRBV6-5 | ATSRRGTYEQY
once | TRBV11-2 | AISPRLLAGYDQY
many | TRBV4-2 | ASSQDRSGGGRQY
many | TRBV20-1 | SAPQLVADTQY
- | TRBV5-1 | ASSLRRGTGELF
few | TRBV11-2 | ASSLGHRATDTPY
- | TRBV28 | ASSFLTGGYDEQF
- | TRBV11-2 | ASSLDDGPSSNEQY
many | TRBV6-5 | ASSPRVRDSPLH
few | TRBV7-9 | ASSYGTNSPLH
many | TRBV6-1 | ASSEIGSYEQY
few | TRBV7-3 | ASSSSAGGAYEQY
- | TRBV12-3/TRBV12-4 | ASLEATNYNSPLH
many | TRBV29-1 | SVAPDSAMTGELF
- | TRBV6-2/TRBV6-3 | ASNGGLAVDTDTQY
many | TRBV6-1 | ASSEEHQGGNQPQH
- | TRBV4-1 | ASSPGQAAKNIRY
- | TRBV6-5 | ASSYWDQGGTGELF
many | TRBV11-3 | ASSFGTGDYEQY
- | TRBV5-5 | ASSSLPSGWADTQY
- | TRBV20-1 | SALTGTSIIQEQF
many | TRBV10-2 | ASSESASRGNQETQY
many | TRBV6-1 | ASSGTGKNIQY
- | TRBV12-3/TRBV12-4 | ASSNLNNGNTGELL
many | TRBV20-1 | SARAGRGSQPQH
- | TRBV20-1 | SASEVGGVREAQY
- | TRBV12-3/TRBV12-4 | VSGPTIGTMGSEAF
few | TRBV13 | ASRYGTTGELF